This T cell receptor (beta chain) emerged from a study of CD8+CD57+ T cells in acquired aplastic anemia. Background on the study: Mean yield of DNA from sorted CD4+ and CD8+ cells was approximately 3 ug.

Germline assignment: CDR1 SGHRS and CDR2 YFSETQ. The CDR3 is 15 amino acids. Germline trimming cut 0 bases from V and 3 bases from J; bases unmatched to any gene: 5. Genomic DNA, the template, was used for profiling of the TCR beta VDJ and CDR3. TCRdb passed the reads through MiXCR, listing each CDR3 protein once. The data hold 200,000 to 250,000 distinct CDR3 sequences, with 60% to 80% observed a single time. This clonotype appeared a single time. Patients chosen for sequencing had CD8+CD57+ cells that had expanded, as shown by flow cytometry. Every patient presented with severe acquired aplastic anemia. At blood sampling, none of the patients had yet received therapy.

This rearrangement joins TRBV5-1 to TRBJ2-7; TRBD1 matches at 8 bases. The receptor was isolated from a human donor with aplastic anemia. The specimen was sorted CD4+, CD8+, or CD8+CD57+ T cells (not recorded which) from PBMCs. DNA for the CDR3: TGCGCCAGCAGCTTGGATTCAGGGGGCCGCTACGAGCAGTACTTC. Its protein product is CASSLDSGGRYEQYF.